One and the same sample provided the 22 T cell receptor beta chains below, sequenced in a study of neurological immune-mediated disorders. TCRdb reanalysed the 5' RACE reads using MiXCR and keeps one entry per CDR3 protein. The table includes about 92,000 distinct CDR3 sequences, around 3.6% detected once. Sequencing was performed on PBMCs. The receptor set was obtained from a woman between 50 and 59 years old with multiple sclerosis.

This clonotype was detected many times. CDR3 loop: CSAGTSLYGYTF. CDR3 coding DNA: TGCAGTGCCGGGACCTCCCTTTATGGCTACACCTTC. V is TRBV20-1 and J is TRBJ1-2, with D tentatively TRBD1 (5 bases). Trimming removed 6 bases at V and 5 bases at J, with 13 bases between. Germline lookup yields CDR1 DFQATT and CDR2 SNEGSKA (reference sequence). The CDR3 extends over 12 amino acids.

In this sample, this clonotype turned up many times. The chain has TRBV12-3 or TRBV12-4 and TRBJ2-7; 8 bases are a match to TRBD2. The CDR3 is 13 amino acids. With 9 bases clipped from V and 3 bases from J, the junction kept 7 bases outside the gene matches. The CDR3 sequence is CASRTSLFYEQYF. Here the CDR3 DNA reads TGTGCCAGTCGGACTAGCCTCTTCTACGAGCAGTACTTC.

This clonotype was seen at least ten times. The J gene is TRBJ2-1, the V gene TRBV19; 7 nucleotides align to TRBD1. The CDR3 runs to 14 residues. Germline V gives CDR1 LNHDA, CDR2 SQIVND (reference sequence). The trim removed 9 bases at V and 0 bases at J, leaving 5 bases unmatched. The CDR3 region is CASCRDSSYNEQFF. In nucleotides, the CDR3 is TGTGCCAGCTGCCGGGACAGCTCCTACAATGAGCAGTTCTTC. Full variable domain (outside the CDR3, taken from reference TRBV19 and TRBJ2-1): DGGITQSPKYLFRKEGQNVTLSCEQNLNHDAMYWYRQDPGQGLRLIYYSQIVNDFQKGDIAEGYSVSREKKESFPLTVTSAQKNPTAFYLCASCRDSSYNEQFFGPGTRLTVL.

This clonotype was seen repeatedly, ten times or more. V and J are TRBV25-1 and TRBJ2-7; 12 bases line up with TRBD1. From germline, CDR1 is MGHDK and CDR2 SYGVNS. V was clipped by 2 bases and J by 9 bases; unmatched bases: 11. The CDR3 covers 16 residues. The CDR3 region is CASSEPGTGGLKGQYF. CDR3 nucleotide sequence: TGTGCCAGCAGTGAACCCGGGACAGGGGGCCTAAAGGGGCAGTACTTC.

This clonotype is labeled as medium-sized (0.01 to 0.1%). The chain links TRBV5-5 to TRBJ2-5; 10 positions agree with TRBD1. The CDR3 is 16 residues long. J gave up 4 bases and V 3 bases, and 9 bases lay outside the gene matches. Germline-derived CDR1 and CDR2 are SGHKS and YYEKEE (reference sequence). The CDR3 loop is CASSSYDRGLGETQYF. In DNA, the CDR3 is TGTGCCAGCAGCTCCTATGACAGGGGGCTGGGAGAGACCCAGTACTTC.

This clonotype was counted many times. This chain uses TRBV4-3 with TRBJ2-1, with D possibly being TRBD1 or TRBD2 (5 bases each). CDR3 length: 12 residues. The V and J ends lost 0 bases and 9 bases respectively, with 6 bases between them. Germline V gene lookup returns CDR1 LGHNA and CDR2 YSLEER. The chain's CDR3 is CASSQEGVEQFF. Written as DNA, the CDR3 is TGCGCCAGCAGCCAAGAGGGGGTTGAGCAGTTCTTC.

The sample holds many counts of this clonotype. The rearrangement links TRBV13 to TRBJ1-3, with D maybe TRBD1 (6 bases). The CDR3 runs to 13 residues. V lost 5 bases and J 4 bases, leaving 9 bases between the germline ends. Germline CDR1 and CDR2: PRHDT and FYEKMQ (reference sequence). The CDR3: CASSPGQGNTIYF. The CDR3 coding sequence is TGTGCCAGCAGCCCGGGACAAGGAAACACCATATATTTT.

This clonotype was recorded at least ten times. This chain joins TRBV6-5 and TRBJ2-1; 9 nucleotides match TRBD1. This CDR3 has 15 residues. The germline V gene has CDR1 MNHEY and CDR2 SVGAGI. V was pared by 0 bases and J by 8 bases, with 5 bases of the junction left unmatched. CDR3: CASSYSKDRGHEQFF. CDR3 coding DNA: TGTGCCAGCAGTTACTCGAAGGACAGGGGCCATGAGCAGTTCTTC.

This clonotype was counted ten times or more. This chain joins TRBV5-1 and TRBJ2-1; 7 positions agree with TRBD2. The V gene's germline CDR1 is SGHRS and CDR2 YFSETQ. This CDR3 is 16 amino acids long. V shed 6 bases and J 0 bases; nucleotides not matched to a gene: 9. This chain's CDR3 is CASIVRGVSSYNEQFF. Here the CDR3 DNA reads TGCGCCAGCATAGTCCGGGGGGTAAGCTCCTACAATGAGCAGTTCTTC.

There are many counts of this clonotype. The chain combines TRBV5-1 with TRBJ2-7, with D hard to call. V was trimmed by 0 bases and J by 1 base, leaving 11 bases between them. The CDR3 loop spans 15 amino acids. Germline loops: CDR1 SGHRS, CDR2 YFSETQ. The CDR3 sequence is CASSLAAKSSYEQYF. Written as DNA, the CDR3 is TGCGCCAGCAGCTTGGCCGCGAAATCATCCTACGAGCAGTACTTC.

In its sample, this clonotype was seen many times. The V gene is TRBV20-1, the J gene TRBJ2-2, with D possibly being TRBD2 (6 bases). Trimming took 3 bases from V and 1 from J, leaving 12 bases between them. The CDR3 is 15 residues long. The germline gives CDR1 DFQATT, CDR2 SNEGSKA (reference sequence). CDR3 coding DNA: TGCAGTGCTAGGCCCGGGACTTTGAACACCGGGGAGCTGTTTTTT. Its protein is CSARPGTLNTGELFF.

This clonotype was seen many times. J is TRBJ1-2 and V is TRBV7-2, with a possible D match to TRBD1 (5 bases). V gave up 1 base and J gave up 2 bases, with 11 bases separating them. Per the germline V gene, CDR1 is SGHTA and CDR2 is FQGNSA. This CDR3 contains 15 residues. CDR3 sequence (DNA): TGTGCCAGCAGCTTAGAGTCAGGGATCAACTATGGCTACACCTTC. It codes for CASSLESGINYGYTF.

This clonotype was counted a few times. A much bigger clone sits one base away, suggesting this may be a read error. The chain uses TRBV6-5 and TRBJ1-2; D may be TRBD1 (6 bases). The CDR3 has 13 amino acids. Germline loops: CDR1 MNHEY, CDR2 SVGAGI. CDR3 sequence reads: CVSYRAQNYGYTF. CDR3 DNA: TGTGTCAGCTACAGGGCCCAGAACTATGGCTACACCTTC.

This clonotype has at least ten counts. The chain carries TRBV20-1 and TRBJ1-5, with D uncertain. CDR3 length: 14 amino acids. Trimming stripped 0 bases from V and 3 bases from J, with 9 bases between. Germline V CDR1 and CDR2: DFQATT, SNEGSKA (reference sequence). The CDR3 loop reads CSAREPSYNQPQHF. The CDR3 DNA is TGCAGTGCTAGAGAACCCAGTTACAATCAGCCCCAGCATTTT.

There are many counts of this clonotype. The rearrangement uses TRBV9 and TRBJ2-1; TRBD1 agrees at 11 bases. The J segment lost 4 bases and the V segment lost 4 bases, leaving 13 bases of the junction unmatched. The CDR3 length is 18 residues. Germline V gene lookup returns CDR1 SGDLS and CDR2 YYNGEE. CDR3 region: CASSSRRGQGENYNEQFF. In DNA form, the CDR3 reads TGTGCCAGCAGCTCTCGTAGGGGACAGGGGGAAAATTACAATGAGCAGTTCTTC.

This clonotype was seen at least ten times. The chain couples TRBV12-3 or TRBV12-4 to TRBJ1-3; no firm D call. The V and J ends lost 10 bases and 1 base respectively, with 14 bases between them. The CDR3 extends over 14 amino acids. CDR3 DNA sequence: TGTGCCACCACAAGAGGTTTTTCTGGAAACACCATATATTTT. This codes for CATTRGFSGNTIYF.

The sample holds many counts of this clonotype. In DNA, the CDR3 is TGCAGCGTAGACTGGGGACAAAACTATGGCTACACCTTC. This codes for CSVDWGQNYGYTF. The chain links TRBV29-1 to TRBJ1-2; weak D call: TRBD1 (6 bases). This CDR3 comprises 13 residues. V was trimmed by 6 bases and J by 2 bases, leaving 13 bases between them. The germline gives CDR1 SQVTM, CDR2 ANQGSEA.

Ten or more counts support this clonotype. The chain uses TRBV4-2 and TRBJ2-1; D unclear. V lost 0 bases to trimming and J lost 9 bases, with 12 bases between them. Germline V CDR1 and CDR2: LGHNA, YNFKEQ. The CDR3 has 14 residues. The CDR3 region is CASSQEWAAGEQFF. The CDR3 nucleotides are TGTGCCAGCAGCCAAGAATGGGCCGCCGGTGAGCAGTTCTTC.

This clonotype was counted at least ten times. CDR3: CASSSGNQPQHF. The CDR3 DNA reads TGTGCCAGCAGCTCAGGGAATCAGCCCCAGCATTTT. The V call is TRBV7-8, the J call TRBJ1-5; a weak D match, TRBD1 (5 bases). V gave up 4 bases and J gave up 4 bases, with 5 bases separating them. CDR3 length: 12 amino acids. The germline V gene has CDR1 SGHVS and CDR2 FQNEAQ.

Many counts were recorded for this clonotype. The chain links TRBV25-1 to TRBJ1-1; D is unclear. The CDR3 extends over 12 amino acids. The ends were cut back, 3 bases at V and 7 bases at J, with 9 bases in the middle. In germline, CDR1 is MGHDK, CDR2 SYGVNS. The CDR3 loop reads CASSEGNYEAFF. The CDR3 nucleotides read TGTGCCAGCAGTGAGGGCAACTATGAAGCTTTCTTT.

This clonotype was detected ten times or more. V and J are TRBV9 and TRBJ2-2, with TRBD2 as a possible D gene (6 bases). The CDR3 length is 14 residues. Germline V gene lookup returns CDR1 SGDLS and CDR2 YYNGEE. The ends were cut back, 0 bases at V and 6 bases at J, with 9 bases in the middle. In nucleotides, the CDR3 is TGTGCCAGCAGCGTAGTAAGGGAGGCCGGGGAGCTGTTTTTT. Translated, it gives CASSVVREAGELFF.

A note on this clonotype: One end of the junction fails to match germline, which may point to a read error. The genes are TRBV7-7 and TRBJ2-5; 11 bases agree with TRBD2. Germline V gene sequence: CDR1 SSHAT, CDR2 FNYEAQ (reference sequence). CDR3 size: 15 residues. The CDR3 sequence is CASSTGTSGSETQYF. The CDR3, as DNA: TGTGCTAGCAGCACCGGGACTAGCGGCTCCGAGACCCAGTACTTC.